This T cell receptor (beta chain) was recovered during a study of regulatory T cells in long-lasting Graves disease. Points from the study as a whole: Between persistent patients, about 2,500 public clonotypes were shared, exceeding the 966 shared between new patients. Patients with persistent disease showed a bias toward TRBV28, TRBJ1-2 and TRBJ2-5.

Trimming took 4 bases from V and 5 from J; bases not matched to a gene: 8. CDR1 is DFQATT, CDR2 SNEGSKA, per germline (reference sequence). This CDR3 is built from 14 residues. TCR beta libraries were built with iRepertoire HTBI primers and Arm-PCR of CDR3 regions. One entry per CDR3 protein results from TCRdb running MiXCR on the multiplex PCR reads. Of around 480,000 distinct CDR3 sequences in the sample, around 15% were seen once. The time point is: newly diagnosed GD, antithyroid drugs for less than 3 months. PBMCs were the source of the RNA used for TCR sequencing. Patients came through an endocrinology department, and that department was in Xi'an, China. Details on this clonotype: Antigen: not known.

These same data were also listed under a study on T cells in Graves' hyperthyroidism and ophthalmopathy. As that study records: Before onset, ophthalmopathy was predicted by the model a median approximately 6.7 months earlier.

The specimen comprised peripheral blood mononuclear cells (PBMCs), sampled at new diagnosis, from a patient treated with antithyroid drugs. The TCR originated in a middle-aged man with Graves disease. The rearrangement uses TRBV20-1 and TRBJ1-1; 9 nucleotides agree with TRBD1. The CDR3 sequence: CSAIGTGRRTEAFF. CDR3 DNA: TGCAGTGCTATCGGGACAGGGCGGCGGACTGAAGCTTTCTTT.